Following are 25 T cell receptor beta chains from one sample sequenced in a study of cytomegalovirus exposure and HLA in healthy donors. Using immunoSEQ multiplex PCR, the repertoire was profiled, and TCRdb retains in-frame clones only, with some absent. The sample lists about 220,000 clones; 75% to 95% were seen once. Material: PBMCs. The receptors shown here come from a woman aged 18-29 years in good health and CMV-seronegative.

This chain joins TRBV11-3 and TRBJ2-2, with 8 bases lining up with TRBD1. Looked up from germline, CDR1 is SGHNT and CDR2 is YENEEA. J was trimmed by 4 bases and V by 5 bases; bases with no gene match: 9. CDR3 length: 16 amino acids. The CDR3 reads CASSPNDRGRTGELFF. CDR3 nucleotides: TGTGCCAGCAGCCCGAACGACAGGGGTCGCACCGGGGAGCTGTTTTTT.

The J gene is TRBJ2-1, the V gene TRBV2; 8 nucleotides align to TRBD1. This CDR3 is 16 amino acids long. V lost 4 bases and J lost 3; bases outside the gene matches: 8. In germline, CDR1 is SNHLY, CDR2 FYNNEI. CDR3 in DNA: TGTGCCAGCAGTGGCCCTCCGGGACAGGACTACAATGAGCAGTTCTTC. It specifies CASSGPPGQDYNEQFF.

The chain combines TRBV4-1 with TRBJ1-4; D is unclear. Germline CDR1 MGHRA, CDR2 YSYEKL. The CDR3 contains 16 residues. The ends were cut back, 5 bases at V and 11 bases at J, with 24 bases in the middle. The CDR3 sequence is CASSKGGGGQSRKLFF. The CDR3 bases are TGCGCCAGCAGCAAGGGCGGAGGAGGCCAATCACGGAAACTGTTTTTT.

This clone was seen a single time. The rearrangement links TRBV11-2 to TRBJ2-1; D is unclear. The CDR3 consists of 12 residues. The germline V gene has CDR1 SGHAT and CDR2 FQNNGV. The V and J ends lost 0 bases and 8 bases respectively, with 5 bases between them. CDR3 sequence (DNA): TGTGCCAGCAGCTTAGATGGCCATGAGCAGTTCTTC. Its protein is CASSLDGHEQFF.

The chain carries TRBV15 and TRBJ2-7; 10 bases match TRBD1. This CDR3 spans 17 amino acids. From germline, CDR1 is LNHNV and CDR2 YYDKDF (reference sequence). Trimming removed 0 bases from V and 4 bases from J; junction bases left unmatched: 9. CDR3 residues: CATSRDLGGQGRYEQYF. The CDR3 DNA follows: TGTGCCACCAGCAGAGATTTAGGGGGACAGGGGAGGTACGAGCAGTACTTC. Full variable domain (missing parts from reference TRBV15 and TRBJ2-7): DAMVIQNPRYQVTQFGKPVTLSCSQTLNHNVMYWYQQKSSQAPKLLFHYYDKDFNNEADTPDNFQSRRPNTSFCFLDIRSPGLGDTAMYLCATSRDLGGQGRYEQYFGPGTRLTVT.

The rearrangement joins TRBV10-3 to TRBJ2-1, with 8 bases lining up with TRBD1. Germline CDR1 is ENHRY and CDR2 is SYGVKD. The CDR3 runs 15 residues. The ends lost 2 bases at V and 9 bases at J; junction bases unmatched: 9. The DNA of the CDR3 is TGTGCCATCAGTGAGGGTAGAAGGACAGGGACTGAGCAGTTCTTC. It yields the protein CAISEGRRTGTEQFF.

V gene TRBV6-1 combines with J gene TRBJ1-3; 7 nucleotides match TRBD1. The CDR3 covers 18 residues. J was trimmed by 0 bases and V by 2 bases; bases with no gene match: 10. The V gene's germline CDR1 is MNHNS and CDR2 SASEGT. As DNA, the CDR3 is TGTGCCAGCAGTGAAACGGGACAGCCTACTGGCTCTGGAAACACCATATATTTT. Its translation is CASSETGQPTGSGNTIYF.

The chain has TRBV6-5 and TRBJ2-7; 7 nucleotides agree with TRBD1. Germline loops: CDR1 MNHEY, CDR2 SVGAGI. After removal of 5 bases from V and 4 bases from J, the junction contained 5 bases not matched to a gene. CDR3 length: 13 residues. The chain's CDR3 is CASSPLQGYEQYF. The CDR3 coding sequence is TGTGCCAGCAGTCCCCTACAGGGGTACGAGCAGTACTTC.

The rearrangement uses TRBV4-1 and TRBJ1-4; D gene ambiguous. The CDR3 is 12 residues long. V was pared by 3 bases and J by 6 bases, with 5 bases between. Looked up from germline, CDR1 is MGHRA and CDR2 is YSYEKL. The CDR3 here is CASSHPYEKLFF. The CDR3 bases are TGCGCCAGCAGCCATCCTTATGAAAAACTGTTTTTT.

The rearrangement uses TRBV5-1 and TRBJ1-2, with 8 bases identical to TRBD1. V lost 2 bases and J lost 7; bases outside the gene matches: 4. Per germline, CDR1 SGHRS and CDR2 YFSETQ. This CDR3 is built from 13 residues. Written as DNA, the CDR3 is TGCGCCAGCAGCTTAGGGCAGGGGGCTGGCTACACCTTC. Translation: CASSLGQGAGYTF.

This clone has a handful of counts. This chain links TRBV2 with TRBJ2-7; D is perhaps TRBD2 (6 bases). This CDR3 spans 10 amino acids. V was pared by 8 bases and J by 6 bases, with 8 bases between. Looked up from germline, CDR1 is SNHLY and CDR2 is FYNNEI. Here the CDR3 reads CASRRGEQYF. CDR3 coding DNA: TGTGCCAGCCGGAGGGGCGAGCAGTACTTC.

The gene calls are TRBV5-1 and TRBJ1-4; possible D gene TRBD1, 6 bases. Deletions cut 4 bases from V and 12 bases from J, with 22 bases between. This CDR3 has 15 residues. Germline-derived CDR1 and CDR2 are SGHRS and YFSETQ. CDR3 nucleotide sequence: TGCGCCAGCAGCGGGGACGGGACACGGGGAGGGGAACTGTTTTTT. As protein: CASSGDGTRGGELFF. Variable domain in full (rest from reference TRBV5-1 and TRBJ1-4): KAGVTQTPRYLIKTRGQQVTLSCSPISGHRSVSWYQQTPGQGLQFLFEYFSETQRNKGNFPGRFSGRQFSNSRSEMNVSTLELGDSALYLCASSGDGTRGGELFFGSGTQLSVL.

This rearrangement joins TRBV14 to TRBJ2-3, with 11 nucleotides matching TRBD2. The trim removed 4 bases at V and 6 bases at J, leaving 9 bases unmatched. Germline loops: CDR1 SGHDN, CDR2 FVKESK. The CDR3 sequence is 16 residues long. The CDR3 sequence is CASSPRVLAGEDTQYF. Written as DNA, the CDR3 is TGTGCCAGCAGCCCAAGAGTACTAGCGGGAGAGGATACGCAGTATTTT.

J is TRBJ2-1 and V is TRBV6-1, with 9 bases aligning to TRBD1. The CDR3 totals 15 residues. Trimming removed 1 base from V and 9 bases from J; junction bases left unmatched: 7. Germline CDR1 reads MNHNS; CDR2 reads SASEGT. In DNA form, the CDR3 reads TGTGCCAGCAGTGAAGTGGGGACAGGGCACTTTGAGCAGTTCTTC. It specifies CASSEVGTGHFEQFF.

This sequence joins TRBV18 and TRBJ1-2; 8 positions agree with TRBD1. Germline CDR1 and CDR2: KGHSH and LQKENI. The CDR3 is made up of 16 amino acids. V shed 2 bases, J shed 4 bases, and the junction held 9 bases outside the gene matches. CDR3 bases: TGTGCCAGCTCACCATTAATGACAGGGGAGAGCTATGGCTACACCTTC. Translation gives CASSPLMTGESYGYTF.

J is TRBJ1-2 and V is TRBV7-8, with D unclear. Germline loops: CDR1 SGHVS, CDR2 FQNEAQ. V was pared by 5 bases and J by 2 bases, with 15 bases between. This CDR3 has 15 amino acids. The CDR3 loop is CASSESSILNYGYTF. Written as DNA, the CDR3 is TGTGCCAGCAGCGAATCTAGTATACTAAACTATGGCTACACCTTC.

The chain recombines TRBV30 with TRBJ2-1; D might be TRBD2 (6 bases). The CDR3 totals 12 residues. V was pared by 2 bases and J by 8 bases, with 10 bases between. CDR1 and CDR2 from the germline V gene are GTSNPN and SVGIG (reference sequence). The DNA of the CDR3 is TGTGCCTGGAGTCCCCGCGGGGATGAGCAGTTCTTC. Encoded protein: CAWSPRGDEQFF.

The chain carries TRBV9 and TRBJ2-7; 9 bases are a match to TRBD1. There are 14 residues in the CDR3. V trimming: 4 bases; J trimming: 8 bases; junction bases outside the gene matches: 10. The germline V gene has CDR1 SGDLS and CDR2 YYNGEE. Here the CDR3 DNA reads TGTGCCAGCAGCTCCCCGGACAGGGGCCTAAAGCAGTACTTC. Translating it yields CASSSPDRGLKQYF.

The V call is TRBV28, the J call TRBJ2-3; 14 positions agree with TRBD2. Germline lookup yields CDR1 MDHEN and CDR2 SYDVKM. The CDR3 runs to 16 residues. Trimming cost V 5 bases and J 6 bases; bases outside gene matches: 7. The chain's CDR3 is CASSLLTSGRADTQYF. In DNA form, the CDR3 reads TGTGCCAGCAGTCTCCTGACTAGCGGGAGGGCGGATACGCAGTATTTT.

The chain combines TRBV10-2 with TRBJ2-7, with 10 nucleotides matching TRBD1. This CDR3 is built from 14 residues. Losses at the gene ends were 6 bases for V and 7 bases for J; bases not matched to a gene: 9. Per germline, CDR1 WSHSY and CDR2 SAAADI. The CDR3 protein is CASREGQGIGEQYF. CDR3 DNA sequence: TGCGCCAGCAGAGAGGGACAGGGGATAGGGGAGCAGTACTTC.

This clone is a singleton in its sample. The V and J genes are TRBV6-6 and TRBJ1-3; perhaps TRBD1 as D (5 bases). Germline assignment: CDR1 MNHNY and CDR2 SVGAGI (reference sequence). CDR3 length: 13 residues. V was cut by 11 bases and J by 0 bases, with 11 bases left in between. The DNA for the CDR3 is TGTGCCGGGAAACAGGACTCTGGAAACACCATATATTTT. Residues: CAGKQDSGNTIYF.

CDR3 sequence reads: CASSGGGASPLEQYF. CDR3 sequence (DNA): TGTGCCAGCAGTGGAGGCGGGGCCTCCCCTCTCGAGCAGTACTTC. The rearrangement uses TRBV2 and TRBJ2-7, with a possible D match to TRBD2 (6 bases). The length of the CDR3 is 15 residues. V was pared by 4 bases and J by 6 bases, with 19 bases between. Per the germline V gene, CDR1 is SNHLY and CDR2 is FYNNEI.

The rearrangement links TRBV7-9 to TRBJ1-2; D uncertain. Per the germline V gene, CDR1 is SEHNR and CDR2 is FQNEAQ (reference sequence). CDR3 length: 13 amino acids. The V and J ends lost 2 bases and 6 bases respectively, with 10 bases between them. The CDR3 is CASSLWQRHGYTF. The CDR3 coding sequence is TGTGCCAGCAGCTTATGGCAGAGGCATGGCTACACCTTC.

The chain carries TRBV27 and TRBJ2-3; 9 bases line up with TRBD1. Germline V gives CDR1 MNHEY, CDR2 SMNVEV (reference sequence). Trimming at V came to 8 bases and at J to 0 bases, leaving 15 bases not matched to a gene. The CDR3 is made up of 18 amino acids. The CDR3 loop reads CASDQFPRDRVSTDTQYF. The CDR3 bases are TGTGCCAGCGATCAATTCCCGAGGGACAGGGTGAGCACAGATACGCAGTATTTT.

The chain uses TRBV15 and TRBJ1-4; maybe TRBD1 (6 bases). The V gene lost 2 bases and the J gene lost 8 bases, with 30 bases spanning the gap. Germline V gives CDR1 LNHNV, CDR2 YYDKDF (reference sequence). The CDR3 runs to 20 residues. The CDR3 DNA sequence: TGTGCCACCAGCAGATCATACCGGTTATTCCCCTTTCGCGACAGGGAAAAACTGTTTTTT. It is translated as CATSRSYRLFPFRDREKLFF.